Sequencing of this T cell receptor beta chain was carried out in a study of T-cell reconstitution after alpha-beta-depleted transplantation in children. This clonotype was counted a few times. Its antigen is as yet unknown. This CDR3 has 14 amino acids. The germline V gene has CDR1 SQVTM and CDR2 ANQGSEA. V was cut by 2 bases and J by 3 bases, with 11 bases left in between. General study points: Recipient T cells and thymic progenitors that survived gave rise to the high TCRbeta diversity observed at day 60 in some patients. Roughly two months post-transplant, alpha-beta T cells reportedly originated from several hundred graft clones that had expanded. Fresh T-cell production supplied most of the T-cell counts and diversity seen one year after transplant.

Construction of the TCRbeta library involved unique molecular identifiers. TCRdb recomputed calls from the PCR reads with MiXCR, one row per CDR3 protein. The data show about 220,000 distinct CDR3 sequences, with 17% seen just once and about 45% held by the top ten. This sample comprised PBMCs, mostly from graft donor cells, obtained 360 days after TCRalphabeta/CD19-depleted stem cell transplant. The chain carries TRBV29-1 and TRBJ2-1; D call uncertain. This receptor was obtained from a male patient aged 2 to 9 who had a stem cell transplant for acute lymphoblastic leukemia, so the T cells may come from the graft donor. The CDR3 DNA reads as TGCAGCGTTGAAACGCGACCTATCTACAATGAGCAGTTCTTC. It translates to CSVETRPIYNEQFF.